This TCR beta chain was profiled in a study of cytomegalovirus exposure and HLA in healthy donors. This CDR3 region has 15 residues. The junction had 5 bases not matched to a gene; V was cut back by 0 bases and J by 7 bases. Germline CDR1 and CDR2: MNHEY and SVGAGI. This clone has only a few counts. Profiled with immunoSEQ multiplex PCR; TCRdb holds only in-frame clones, not every one. The table shows over 85,000 clones, with about 94% occurring only once. The chain links TRBV6-5 to TRBJ2-1; 8 bases are shared with TRBD2. The sample taken for sequencing was PBMCs. The TCR originated in a woman aged 18-35 years in good health and CMV-seronegative. CDR3 DNA sequence: TGTGCCAGCAGTTACTCAGTGGCTAGCGGGAATGAGCAGTTCTTC. It encodes CASSYSVASGNEQFF.